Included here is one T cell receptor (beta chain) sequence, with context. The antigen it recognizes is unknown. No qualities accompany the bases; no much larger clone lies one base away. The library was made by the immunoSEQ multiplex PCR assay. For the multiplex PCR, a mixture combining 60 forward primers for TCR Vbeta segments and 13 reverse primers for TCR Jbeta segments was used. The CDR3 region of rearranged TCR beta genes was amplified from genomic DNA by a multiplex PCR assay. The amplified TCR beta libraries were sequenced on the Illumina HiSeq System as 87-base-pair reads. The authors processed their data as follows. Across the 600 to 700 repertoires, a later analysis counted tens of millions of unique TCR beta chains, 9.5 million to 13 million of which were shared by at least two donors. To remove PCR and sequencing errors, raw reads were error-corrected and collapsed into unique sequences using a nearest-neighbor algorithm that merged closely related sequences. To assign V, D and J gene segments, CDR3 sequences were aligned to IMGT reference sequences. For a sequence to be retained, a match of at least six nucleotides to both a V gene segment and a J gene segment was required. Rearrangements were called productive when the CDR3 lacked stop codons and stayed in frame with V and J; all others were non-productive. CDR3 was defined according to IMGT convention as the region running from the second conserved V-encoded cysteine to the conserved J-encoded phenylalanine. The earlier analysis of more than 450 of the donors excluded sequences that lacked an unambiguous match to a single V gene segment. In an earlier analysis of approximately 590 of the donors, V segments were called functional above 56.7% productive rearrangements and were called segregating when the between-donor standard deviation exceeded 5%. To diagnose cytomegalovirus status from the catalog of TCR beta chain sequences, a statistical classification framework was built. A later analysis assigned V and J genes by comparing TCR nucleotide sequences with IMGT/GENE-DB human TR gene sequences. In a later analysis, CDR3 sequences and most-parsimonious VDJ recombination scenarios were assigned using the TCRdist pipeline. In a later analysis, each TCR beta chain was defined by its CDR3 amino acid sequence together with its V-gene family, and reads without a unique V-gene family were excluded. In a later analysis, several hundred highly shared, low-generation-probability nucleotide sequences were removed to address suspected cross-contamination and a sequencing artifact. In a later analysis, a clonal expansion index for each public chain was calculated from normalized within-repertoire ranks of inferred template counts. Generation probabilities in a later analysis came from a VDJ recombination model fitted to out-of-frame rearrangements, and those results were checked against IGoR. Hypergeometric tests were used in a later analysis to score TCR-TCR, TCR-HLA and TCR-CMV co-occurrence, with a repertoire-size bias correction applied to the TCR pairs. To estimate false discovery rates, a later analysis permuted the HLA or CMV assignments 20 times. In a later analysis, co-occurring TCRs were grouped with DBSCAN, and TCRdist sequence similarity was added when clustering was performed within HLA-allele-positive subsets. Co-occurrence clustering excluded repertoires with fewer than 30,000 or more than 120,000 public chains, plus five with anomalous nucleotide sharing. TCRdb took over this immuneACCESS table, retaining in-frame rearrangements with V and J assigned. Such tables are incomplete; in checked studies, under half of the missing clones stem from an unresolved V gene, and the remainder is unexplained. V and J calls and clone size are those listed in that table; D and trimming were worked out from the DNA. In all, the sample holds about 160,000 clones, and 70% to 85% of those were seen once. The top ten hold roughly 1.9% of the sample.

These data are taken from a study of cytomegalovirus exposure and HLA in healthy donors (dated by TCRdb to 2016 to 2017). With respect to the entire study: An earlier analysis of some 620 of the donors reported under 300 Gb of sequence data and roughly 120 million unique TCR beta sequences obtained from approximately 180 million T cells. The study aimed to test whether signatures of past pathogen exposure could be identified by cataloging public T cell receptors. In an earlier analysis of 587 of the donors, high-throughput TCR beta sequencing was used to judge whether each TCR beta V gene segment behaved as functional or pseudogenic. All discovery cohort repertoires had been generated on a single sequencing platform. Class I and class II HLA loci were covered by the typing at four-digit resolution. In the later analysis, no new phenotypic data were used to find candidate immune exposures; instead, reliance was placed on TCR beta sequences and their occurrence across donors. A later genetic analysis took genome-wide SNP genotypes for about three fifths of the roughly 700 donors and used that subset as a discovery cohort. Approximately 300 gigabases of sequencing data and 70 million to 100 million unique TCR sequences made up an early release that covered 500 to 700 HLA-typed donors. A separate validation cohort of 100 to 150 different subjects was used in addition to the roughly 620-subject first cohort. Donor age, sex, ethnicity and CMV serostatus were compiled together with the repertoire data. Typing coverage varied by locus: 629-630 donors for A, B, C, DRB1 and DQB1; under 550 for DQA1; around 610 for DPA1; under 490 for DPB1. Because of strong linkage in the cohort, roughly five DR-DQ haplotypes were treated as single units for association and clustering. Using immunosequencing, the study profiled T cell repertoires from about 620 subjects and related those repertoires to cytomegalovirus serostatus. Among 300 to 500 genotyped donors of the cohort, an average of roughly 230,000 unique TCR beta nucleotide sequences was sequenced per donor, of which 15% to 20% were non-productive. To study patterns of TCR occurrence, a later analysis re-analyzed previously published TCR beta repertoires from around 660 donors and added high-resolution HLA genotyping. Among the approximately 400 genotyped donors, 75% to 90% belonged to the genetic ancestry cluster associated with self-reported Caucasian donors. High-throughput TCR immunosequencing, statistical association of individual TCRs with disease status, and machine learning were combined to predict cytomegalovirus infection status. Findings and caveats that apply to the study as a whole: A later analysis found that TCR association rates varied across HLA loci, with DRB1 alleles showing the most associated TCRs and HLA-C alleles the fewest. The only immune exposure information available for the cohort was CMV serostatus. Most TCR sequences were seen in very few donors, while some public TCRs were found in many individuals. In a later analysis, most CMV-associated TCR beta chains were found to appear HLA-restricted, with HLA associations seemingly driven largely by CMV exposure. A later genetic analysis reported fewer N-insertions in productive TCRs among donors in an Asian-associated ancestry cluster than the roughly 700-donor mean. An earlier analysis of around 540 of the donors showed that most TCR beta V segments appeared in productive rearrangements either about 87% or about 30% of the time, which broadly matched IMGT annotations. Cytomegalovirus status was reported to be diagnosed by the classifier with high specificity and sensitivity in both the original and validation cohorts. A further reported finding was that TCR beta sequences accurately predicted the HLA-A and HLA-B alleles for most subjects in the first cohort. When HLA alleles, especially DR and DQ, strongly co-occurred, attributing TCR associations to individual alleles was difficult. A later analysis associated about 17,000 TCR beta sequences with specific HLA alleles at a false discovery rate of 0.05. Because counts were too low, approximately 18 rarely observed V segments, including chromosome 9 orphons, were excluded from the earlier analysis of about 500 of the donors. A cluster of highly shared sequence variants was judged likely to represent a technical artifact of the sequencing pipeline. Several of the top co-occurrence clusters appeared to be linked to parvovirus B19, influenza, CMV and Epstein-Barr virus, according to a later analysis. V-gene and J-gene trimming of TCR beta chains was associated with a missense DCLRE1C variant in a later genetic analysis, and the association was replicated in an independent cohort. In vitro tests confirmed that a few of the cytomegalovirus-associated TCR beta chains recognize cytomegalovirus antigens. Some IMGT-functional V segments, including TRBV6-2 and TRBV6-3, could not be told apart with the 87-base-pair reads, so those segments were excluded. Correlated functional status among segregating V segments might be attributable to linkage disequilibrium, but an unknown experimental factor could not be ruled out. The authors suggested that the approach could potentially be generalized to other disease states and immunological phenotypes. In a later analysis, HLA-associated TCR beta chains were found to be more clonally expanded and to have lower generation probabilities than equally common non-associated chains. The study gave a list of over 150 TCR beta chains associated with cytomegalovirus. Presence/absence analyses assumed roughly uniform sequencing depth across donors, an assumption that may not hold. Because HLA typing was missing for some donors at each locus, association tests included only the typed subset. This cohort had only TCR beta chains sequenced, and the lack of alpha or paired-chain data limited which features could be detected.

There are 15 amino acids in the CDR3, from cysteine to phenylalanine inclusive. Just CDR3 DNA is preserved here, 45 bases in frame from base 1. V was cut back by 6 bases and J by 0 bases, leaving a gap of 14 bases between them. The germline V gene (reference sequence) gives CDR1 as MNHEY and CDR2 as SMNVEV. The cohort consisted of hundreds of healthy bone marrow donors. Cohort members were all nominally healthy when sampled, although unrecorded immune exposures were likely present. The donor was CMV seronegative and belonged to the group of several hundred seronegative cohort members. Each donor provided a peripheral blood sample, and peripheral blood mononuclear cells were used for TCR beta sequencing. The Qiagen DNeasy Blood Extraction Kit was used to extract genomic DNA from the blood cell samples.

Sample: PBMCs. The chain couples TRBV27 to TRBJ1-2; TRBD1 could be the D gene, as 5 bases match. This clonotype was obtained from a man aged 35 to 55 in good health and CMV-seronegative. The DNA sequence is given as TGTGCCAGCAGAGGCCGTGACAGTGCTAACTATGGCTACACCTTC. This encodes CASRGRDSANYGYTF.